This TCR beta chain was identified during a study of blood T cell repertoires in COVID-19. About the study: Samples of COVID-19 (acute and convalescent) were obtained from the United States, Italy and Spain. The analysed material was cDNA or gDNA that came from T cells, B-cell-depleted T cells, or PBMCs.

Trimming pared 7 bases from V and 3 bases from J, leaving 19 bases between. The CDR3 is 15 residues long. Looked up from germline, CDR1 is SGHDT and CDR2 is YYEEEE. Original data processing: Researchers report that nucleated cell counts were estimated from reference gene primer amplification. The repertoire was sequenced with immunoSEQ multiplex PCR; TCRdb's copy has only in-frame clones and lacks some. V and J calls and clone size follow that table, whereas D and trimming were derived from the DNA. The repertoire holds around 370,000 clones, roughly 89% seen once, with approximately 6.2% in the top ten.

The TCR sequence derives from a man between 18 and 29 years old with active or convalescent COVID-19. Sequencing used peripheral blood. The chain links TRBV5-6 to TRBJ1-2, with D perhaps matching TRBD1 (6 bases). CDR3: CASAVALGAHYGYTF. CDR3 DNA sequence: TGTGCCAGCGCGGTGGCCCTGGGGGCCCACTATGGCTACACCTTC.